Presented here are 18 T cell receptor beta chains from one specimen sequenced in a study of CD8+ T cells in alopecia areata. The treatment: oral pan-JAK inhibitor, 5-10 mg twice daily. Sequencing relied on a cDNA template that was reverse transcribed from extracted RNA. TCRdb's copy holds only in-frame clones and misses some; the assay was immunoSEQ multiplex PCR. The profile shows about 180,000 clones, around 58% of them singletons. This specimen was CD4+ T cells sorted from blood, taken at roughly week 55, from a patient treated with tofacitinib. These receptors were collected from a human donor with alopecia areata.

The chain joins TRBV7-8 to TRBJ2-1; 7 bases match TRBD2. This CDR3 is 16 amino acids long. CDR1 is SGHVS and CDR2 is FQNEAQ in the germline V gene. The trim removed 1 base at V and 5 bases at J, leaving 8 bases unmatched. CDR3 coding DNA: TGTGCCAGCAGCTTAGATCCCAGCGGGAATGACAATGAGCAGTTCTTC. Protein sequence: CASSLDPSGNDNEQFF.

CDR3 in amino acids: CASMDEGTGQPQHF. The CDR3 bases are TGTGCCAGCATGGACGAGGGTACGGGTCAGCCCCAGCATTTT. V usage is TRBV25-1 and J usage is TRBJ1-5; D ambiguous. Germline V gene lookup returns CDR1 MGHDK and CDR2 SYGVNS. CDR3 size: 14 residues. The V and J ends lost 7 bases and 6 bases respectively, with 16 bases between them.

Notes on this clone: Different DNA sequences within this sample yield the same CDR3. The rearrangement uses TRBV7-9 and TRBJ2-3; perhaps TRBD2 as D (5 bases). Trimming took 5 bases from V and 5 from J, leaving 8 bases between them. Germline CDR1 and CDR2: SEHNR and FQNEAQ (reference sequence). This CDR3 spans 12 amino acids. In DNA form, the CDR3 reads TGTGCCAGCAGCCCGAGCGGAGATACGCAGTATTTT. This encodes CASSPSGDTQYF.

In its sample, this clone was seen a few times. J is TRBJ2-3 and V is TRBV10-3, with D possibly being TRBD2 (7 bases). Germline lookup yields CDR1 ENHRY and CDR2 SYGVKD. This CDR3 is 13 amino acids long. The V end was cut by 4 bases, the J end by 6 bases, with 11 bases between. In nucleotides, the CDR3 is TGTGCCATCAGTGTGCGGGGGCCGGATACGCAGTATTTT. Translated, it gives CAISVRGPDTQYF.

The J gene is TRBJ2-1, the V gene TRBV20-1, with 7 positions matching TRBD1. The trim removed 0 bases at V and 13 bases at J, leaving 3 bases unmatched. This CDR3 has 11 amino acids. In germline, CDR1 is DFQATT, CDR2 SNEGSKA (reference sequence). CDR3 loop: CSARDEGAQFF. Here the CDR3 DNA reads TGCAGTGCTAGAGATGAGGGGGCCCAGTTCTTC.

The J gene is TRBJ1-2, the V gene TRBV7-3; weak D call: TRBD1 (6 bases). Per germline, CDR1 SGHTA and CDR2 FQGTGA. This CDR3 contains 14 residues. The germline V and J ends were trimmed by 4 bases and 8 bases, with 17 bases remaining between them. The CDR3 sequence is CASSSLGGTGGYTF. CDR3 nucleotide sequence: TGTGCCAGCAGCTCCCTCGGGGGCACTGGGGGCTACACCTTC.

The chain carries TRBV29-1 and TRBJ1-2; possibly TRBD1 for D (5 bases). V lost 2 bases, J lost 1 base, and 8 bases lay in between. Germline V CDR1 and CDR2: SQVTM, ANQGSEA. The CDR3 has 13 residues. CDR3 region: CSVEPGGNYGYTF. Here the CDR3 DNA reads TGCAGCGTTGAACCCGGGGGTAACTATGGCTACACCTTC.

Details on this clone: The sample holds other DNA sequences that translate to the same CDR3. J is TRBJ2-3 and V is TRBV9, with D perhaps matching TRBD2 (6 bases). The CDR3 covers 14 residues. CDR1 and CDR2 from the germline V gene are SGDLS and YYNGEE. With 2 bases removed from V and 0 bases from J, the gap between germline ends came to 7 bases. The CDR3 region is CASSVGGSTDTQYF. CDR3 DNA sequence: TGTGCCAGCAGCGTCGGGGGTAGCACAGATACGCAGTATTTT.

The V and J genes are TRBV30 and TRBJ1-6; a possible D gene is TRBD1 (5 bases). This CDR3 contains 14 residues. Germline values: CDR1 GTSNPN, CDR2 SVGIG (reference sequence). V was shortened by 3 bases and J by 7 bases, with 13 bases between the two germline ends. The CDR3 sequence is CAWRGPGRNSPLHF. The CDR3 nucleotides are TGTGCCTGGAGGGGGCCCGGACGGAATTCACCCCTCCACTTT. Together with reference TRBV30 and TRBJ1-6, the CDR3 gives the full variable domain: SQTIHQWPATLVQPVGSPLSLECTVEGTSNPNLYWYRQAAGRGLQLLFYSVGIGQISSEVPQNLSASRPQDRQFILSSKKLLLSDSGFYLCAWRGPGRNSPLHFGNGTRLTVT.

This clone showed up just a few times. The chain recombines TRBV4-1 with TRBJ2-3, with D hard to call. The CDR3 has 14 residues. Trimming took off 1 base at V and 2 bases at J, with 7 bases between the two ends. Germline assignment: CDR1 MGHRA and CDR2 YSYEKL. The CDR3 DNA reads TGCGCCAGCAGCCAAGGGCAAAACACAGATACGCAGTATTTT. This encodes CASSQGQNTDTQYF.

This clone has only one observation. The J gene is TRBJ2-5, the V gene TRBV7-2; 8 bases fit TRBD2. The CDR3 totals 17 residues. The germline V gene encodes CDR1 SGHTA and CDR2 FQGNSA. The V segment lost 3 bases and the J segment 2 bases; nucleotides outside the gene matches: 11. The CDR3 here is CASSFGTSRATQETQYF. The CDR3 nucleotides read TGTGCCAGCAGCTTCGGGACTAGTCGGGCAACGCAAGAGACCCAGTACTTC.

This clone was detected a few times. The chain carries TRBV19 and TRBJ1-6; D is uncertain. This CDR3 region has 14 residues. CDR1 and CDR2 (germline): LNHDA, SQIVND (reference sequence). With 5 bases removed from V and 7 bases from J, the gap between germline ends came to 12 bases. The CDR3 DNA follows: TGTGCCAGTAGTCTCAGCCCGGGGAATTCACCCCTCCACTTT. The encoded protein is CASSLSPGNSPLHF. Complete variable domain (other parts from reference TRBV19 and TRBJ1-6): DGGITQSPKYLFRKEGQNVTLSCEQNLNHDAMYWYRQDPGQGLRLIYYSQIVNDFQKGDIAEGYSVSREKKESFPLTVTSAQKNPTAFYLCASSLSPGNSPLHFGNGTRLTVT.

This chain joins TRBV4-2 and TRBJ1-2, with a weak D call TRBD1 (5 bases). The germline V and J ends were trimmed by 5 bases and 1 base, with 11 bases remaining between them. The CDR3 extends over 14 amino acids. The germline V gene encodes CDR1 LGHNA and CDR2 YNFKEQ. The CDR3 nucleotides are TGTGCCAGCAGCAACCGGGGGAATAACTATGGCTACACCTTC. Residues: CASSNRGNNYGYTF.

Here the CDR3 DNA reads TGCGCCAGCAGAGGGACGAGGGACACTGAAGCTTTCTTT. It encodes CASRGTRDTEAFF. The V and J genes are TRBV5-1 and TRBJ1-1, with D perhaps matching TRBD1 (5 bases). V lost 5 bases to trimming and J lost 3 bases, with 11 bases between them. CDR1 is SGHRS and CDR2 is YFSETQ in the germline V gene. There are 13 residues in the CDR3. Drawing the rest from reference TRBV5-1 and TRBJ1-1, the complete variable domain is KAGVTQTPRYLIKTRGQQVTLSCSPISGHRSVSWYQQTPGQGLQFLFEYFSETQRNKGNFPGRFSGRQFSNSRSEMNVSTLELGDSALYLCASRGTRDTEAFFGQGTRLTVV.

The J gene is TRBJ1-1, the V gene TRBV6-1; TRBD1 might be the D (6 bases). Germline values: CDR1 MNHNS, CDR2 SASEGT. The CDR3 is 15 residues long. V lost 5 bases and J lost 1, with 14 bases in between. CDR3 DNA: TGTGCCAGCAGTCCTACAGGGTCCAAGAACACTGAAGCTTTCTTT. This codes for CASSPTGSKNTEAFF.

This sequence joins TRBV4-1 and TRBJ1-2; 10 bases line up with TRBD1. The CDR3 consists of 17 residues. Germline V gives CDR1 MGHRA, CDR2 YSYEKL. With V trimmed by 3 bases and J by 2 bases, 9 bases remained unmatched. The CDR3 sequence: CASSQSTGGIANYGYTF. The CDR3 coding sequence is TGCGCCAGCAGCCAGTCGACAGGGGGCATTGCGAACTATGGCTACACCTTC.

This rearrangement joins TRBV5-1 to TRBJ2-3; maybe TRBD2 (5 bases). The CDR3 covers 14 residues. Germline lookup yields CDR1 SGHRS and CDR2 YFSETQ. Trimming shortened V by 5 bases and J by 0 bases, and 10 bases separated the two germline ends. As DNA, the CDR3 is TGCGCCAGCAGACGCGGCGGGAGCACAGATACGCAGTATTTT. Its protein is CASRRGGSTDTQYF.

V is TRBV27 and J is TRBJ1-4, with D perhaps TRBD1 (6 bases). V was cut by 7 bases and J by 6 bases, with 15 bases left in between. This CDR3 has 14 amino acids. Germline lookup yields CDR1 MNHEY and CDR2 SMNVEV (reference sequence). In DNA form, the CDR3 reads TGTGCCAGCAAAGGACAGTCTTCTTATGAAAAACTGTTTTTT. Translated, it gives CASKGQSSYEKLFF. The full variable domain, its missing parts supplied by reference TRBV27 and TRBJ1-4, is EAQVTQNPRYLITVTGKKLTVTCSQNMNHEYMSWYRQDPGLGLRQIYYSMNVEVTDKGDVPEGYKVSRKEKRNFPLILESPSPNQTSLYFCASKGQSSYEKLFFGSGTQLSVL.